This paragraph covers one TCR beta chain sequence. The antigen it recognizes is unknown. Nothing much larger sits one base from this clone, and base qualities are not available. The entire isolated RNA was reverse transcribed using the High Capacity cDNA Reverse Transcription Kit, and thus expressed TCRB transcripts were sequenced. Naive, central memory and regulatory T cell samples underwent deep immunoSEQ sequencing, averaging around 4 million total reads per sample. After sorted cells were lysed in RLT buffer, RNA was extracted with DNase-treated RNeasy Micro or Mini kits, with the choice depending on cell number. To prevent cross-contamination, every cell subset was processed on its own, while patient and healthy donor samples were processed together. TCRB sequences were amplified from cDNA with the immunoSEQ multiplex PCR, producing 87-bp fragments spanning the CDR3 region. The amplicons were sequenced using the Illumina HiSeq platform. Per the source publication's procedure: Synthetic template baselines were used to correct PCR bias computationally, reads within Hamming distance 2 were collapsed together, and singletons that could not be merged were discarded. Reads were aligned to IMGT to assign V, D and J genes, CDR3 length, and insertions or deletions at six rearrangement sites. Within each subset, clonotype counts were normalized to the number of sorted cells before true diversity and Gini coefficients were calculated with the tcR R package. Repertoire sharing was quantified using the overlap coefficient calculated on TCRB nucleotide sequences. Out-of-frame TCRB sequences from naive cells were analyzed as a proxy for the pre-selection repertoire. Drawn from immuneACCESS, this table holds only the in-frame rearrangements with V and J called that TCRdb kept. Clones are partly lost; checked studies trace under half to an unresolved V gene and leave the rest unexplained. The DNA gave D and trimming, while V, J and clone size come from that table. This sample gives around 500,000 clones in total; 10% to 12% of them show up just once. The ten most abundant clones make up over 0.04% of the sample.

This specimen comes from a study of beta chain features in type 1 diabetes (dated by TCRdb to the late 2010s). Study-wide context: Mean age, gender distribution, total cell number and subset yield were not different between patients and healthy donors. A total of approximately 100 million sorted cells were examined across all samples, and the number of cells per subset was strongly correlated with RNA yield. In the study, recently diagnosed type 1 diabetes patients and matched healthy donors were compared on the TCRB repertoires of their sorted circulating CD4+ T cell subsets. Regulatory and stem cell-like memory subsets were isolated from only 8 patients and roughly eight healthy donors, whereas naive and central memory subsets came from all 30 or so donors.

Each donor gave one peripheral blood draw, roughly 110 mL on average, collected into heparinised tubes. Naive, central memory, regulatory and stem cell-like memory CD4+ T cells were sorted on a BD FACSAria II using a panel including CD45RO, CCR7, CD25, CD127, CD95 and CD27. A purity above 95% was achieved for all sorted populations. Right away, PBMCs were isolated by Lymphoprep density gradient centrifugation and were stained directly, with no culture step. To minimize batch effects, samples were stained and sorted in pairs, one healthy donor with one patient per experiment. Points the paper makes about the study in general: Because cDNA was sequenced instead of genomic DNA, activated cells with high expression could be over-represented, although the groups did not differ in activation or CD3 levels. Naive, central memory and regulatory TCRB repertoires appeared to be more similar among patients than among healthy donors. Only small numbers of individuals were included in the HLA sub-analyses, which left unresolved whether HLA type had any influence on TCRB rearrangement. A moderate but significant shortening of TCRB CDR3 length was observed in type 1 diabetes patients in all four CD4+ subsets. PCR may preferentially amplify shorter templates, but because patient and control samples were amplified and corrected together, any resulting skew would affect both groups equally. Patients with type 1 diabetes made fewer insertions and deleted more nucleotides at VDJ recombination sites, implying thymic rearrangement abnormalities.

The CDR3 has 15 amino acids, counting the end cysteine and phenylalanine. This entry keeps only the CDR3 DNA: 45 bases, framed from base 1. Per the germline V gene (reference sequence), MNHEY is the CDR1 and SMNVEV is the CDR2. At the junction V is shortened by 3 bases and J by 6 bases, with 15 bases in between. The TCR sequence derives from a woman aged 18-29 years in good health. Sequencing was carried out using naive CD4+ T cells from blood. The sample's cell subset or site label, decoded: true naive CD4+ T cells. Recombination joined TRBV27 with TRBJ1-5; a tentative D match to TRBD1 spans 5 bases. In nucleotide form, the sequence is TGTGCCAGCAGTTTCCAGGCCCTTCAGGGTCAGCCCCAGCATTTT. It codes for CASSFQALQGQPQHF.